Each of the 8 T cell receptor beta chains below was sequenced from the same sample in a study of T cells in Graves' hyperthyroidism and ophthalmopathy. Researchers took RNA transcripts and amplified the TCR beta CDR3 regions from them. RT-PCR in the first round (using the HTBI primer set) targeted the TCR CDR3. TCRdb re-derived calls from the multiplex PCR reads in MiXCR, one entry per CDR3 protein. The data contain a few hundred thousand distinct CDR3 sequences, less than 20% of them singletons. Sequenced: blood. These receptors originate from a young woman with Graves' hyperthyroidism that later progressed to Graves' ophthalmopathy.

The chain couples TRBV5-1 to TRBJ2-5, with D perhaps assigned TRBD1 or TRBD2 (5 bases each). The ends were cut back, 4 bases at V and 4 bases at J, with 20 bases in the middle. There are 16 residues in the CDR3. The germline V gene encodes CDR1 SGHRS and CDR2 YFSETQ. CDR3 DNA: TGCGCCAGCAGCACCGGGAACGGGGCGGGTCGAGAGACCCAGTACTTC. Its protein is CASSTGNGAGRETQYF.

V usage is TRBV12-3 or TRBV12-4 and J usage is TRBJ2-7; possibly TRBD2 for D (5 bases). V lost 5 bases to trimming and J lost 0 bases, with 11 bases between them. The CDR3 is made up of 14 amino acids. In DNA, the CDR3 is TGTGCCAGCAGTCGGGGTTTAGGCTCCTACGAGCAGTACTTC. Protein product: CASSRGLGSYEQYF.

In its sample, this clonotype was seen many times. The V gene is TRBV7-8, the J gene TRBJ2-5; a possible D gene is TRBD1 (7 bases). The CDR3 spans 15 residues. V lost 5 bases, J lost 5 bases, and 18 bases lay in between. The germline CDR1 and CDR2 sequences are SGHVS and FQNEAQ. DNA for the CDR3: TGTGCCAGCAGCCCCGGGCGCAGGGGGGCGGAGACCCAGTACTTC. Translation gives CASSPGRRGAETQYF.

The CDR3 coding sequence is TGTGCCAGCAGTTTATACAGGGGGCCAGGGCAGCCCCAGCATTTT. Amino acid sequence: CASSLYRGPGQPQHF. This sequence joins TRBV28 and TRBJ1-5; the match to TRBD1 covers 9 bases. CDR1 and CDR2 from the germline V gene are MDHEN and SYDVKM. J was trimmed by 7 bases and V by 1 base; bases with no gene match: 5. CDR3 size: 15 residues.

In its sample, this clonotype was seen many times. The gene calls are TRBV7-9 and TRBJ2-7; 8 nucleotides line up with TRBD1. The germline V gene has CDR1 SEHNR and CDR2 FQNEAQ (reference sequence). With V trimmed by 7 bases and J by 0 bases, 8 bases remained unmatched. The CDR3 has 15 residues. The CDR3 loop reads CASTSPGQDSYEQYF. CDR3 bases: TGTGCCAGCACCTCCCCGGGACAGGACTCCTACGAGCAGTACTTC.

This clonotype was counted ten times or more. This sequence joins TRBV20-1 and TRBJ2-7, with D perhaps matching TRBD1 or TRBD2 (5 bases each). The V gene's germline CDR1 is DFQATT and CDR2 SNEGSKA (reference sequence). The CDR3 runs to 14 residues. V lost 6 bases and J 0 bases, leaving 15 bases between the germline ends. The CDR3 bases are TGCAGTGCCCCCGGGGCGTTAGGCTCCTACGAGCAGTACTTC. This encodes CSAPGALGSYEQYF.

This clonotype occurred many times. The chain couples TRBV2 to TRBJ2-1, with TRBD2 as a possible D gene (5 bases). CDR3 size: 12 residues. V dropped 7 bases and J dropped 7 bases, with 11 bases sitting between them. Germline V gives CDR1 SNHLY, CDR2 FYNNEI. The CDR3 region has the DNA TGTGCCAGCATTGCTGGAGGAAATGAGCAGTTCTTC. The encoded protein is CASIAGGNEQFF.

This clonotype was observed at least ten times. The V gene is TRBV12-3 or TRBV12-4, the J gene TRBJ2-4, with 10 nucleotides matching TRBD1. The junction had 26 bases not matched to a gene; V was cut back by 6 bases and J by 0 bases. There are 23 residues in the CDR3. The CDR3 coding sequence is TGTGCCAGCAGCCGGAGACAGGGGGCTGGGGGCCTGAGGTCCCAGTTAGCCAAAAACATTCAGTACTTC. It is translated as CASSRRQGAGGLRSQLAKNIQYF.